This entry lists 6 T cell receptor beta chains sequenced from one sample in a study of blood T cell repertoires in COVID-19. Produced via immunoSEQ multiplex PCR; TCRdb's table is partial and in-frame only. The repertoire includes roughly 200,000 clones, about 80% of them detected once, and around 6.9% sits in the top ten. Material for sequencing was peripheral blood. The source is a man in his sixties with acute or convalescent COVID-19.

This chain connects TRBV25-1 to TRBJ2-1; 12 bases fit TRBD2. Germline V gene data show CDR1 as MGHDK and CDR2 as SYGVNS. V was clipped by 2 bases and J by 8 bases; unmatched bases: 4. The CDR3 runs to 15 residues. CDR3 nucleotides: TGTGCCAGCAGTGAACTAGCGGGAGGGCCCTATGAGCAGTTCTTC. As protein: CASSELAGGPYEQFF.

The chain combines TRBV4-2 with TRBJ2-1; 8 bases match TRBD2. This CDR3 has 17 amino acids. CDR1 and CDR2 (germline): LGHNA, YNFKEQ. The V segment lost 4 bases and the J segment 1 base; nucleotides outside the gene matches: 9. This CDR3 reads CASSPFYSGESYNEQFF. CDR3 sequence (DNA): TGTGCCAGCAGCCCGTTTTATAGCGGGGAGTCCTACAATGAGCAGTTCTTC.

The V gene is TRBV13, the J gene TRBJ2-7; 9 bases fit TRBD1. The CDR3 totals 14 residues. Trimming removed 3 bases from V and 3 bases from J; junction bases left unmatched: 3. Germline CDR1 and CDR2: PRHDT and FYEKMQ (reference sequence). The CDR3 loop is CASSLGQGVYEQYF. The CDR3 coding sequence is TGTGCCAGCAGCTTGGGACAGGGTGTCTACGAGCAGTACTTC.

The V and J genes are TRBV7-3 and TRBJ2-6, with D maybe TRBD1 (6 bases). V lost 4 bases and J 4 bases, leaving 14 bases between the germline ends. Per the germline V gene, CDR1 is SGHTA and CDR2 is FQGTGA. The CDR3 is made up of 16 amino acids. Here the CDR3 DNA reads TGTGCCAGCAGCTCCACAGGGTTTCGCGGGGCCAACGTCCTGACTTTC. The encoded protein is CASSSTGFRGANVLTF.

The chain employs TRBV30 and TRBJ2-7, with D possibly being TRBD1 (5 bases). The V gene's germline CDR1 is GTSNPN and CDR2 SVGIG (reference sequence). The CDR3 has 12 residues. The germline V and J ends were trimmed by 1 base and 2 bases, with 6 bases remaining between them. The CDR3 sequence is CAWSEQAYEQYF. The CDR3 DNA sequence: TGTGCCTGGAGTGAACAGGCCTACGAGCAGTACTTC.

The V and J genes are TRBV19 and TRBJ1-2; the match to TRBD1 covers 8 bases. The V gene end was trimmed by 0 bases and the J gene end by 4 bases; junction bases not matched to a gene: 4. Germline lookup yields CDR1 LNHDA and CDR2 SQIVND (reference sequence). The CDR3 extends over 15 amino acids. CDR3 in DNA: TGTGCCAGTAGTATAGATCCCAGGGGGCCCTATGGCTACACCTTC. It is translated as CASSIDPRGPYGYTF.